One and the same sample provided the 9 T cell receptor beta chains below, sequenced in a study of blood T cell repertoires in COVID-19. Only in-frame clones appear in the TCRdb table, and some are missing; sequencing was by immunoSEQ multiplex PCR. The table shows almost 250,000 clones, with 65% to 90% occurring only once. Sequencing was performed on PBMCs or T cells enriched from blood (not recorded which). These receptors all come from a woman aged 45-65 years with acute COVID-19.

This rearrangement joins TRBV6-5 to TRBJ1-1; TRBD1 is a possible D gene (5 bases). Trimming took off 8 bases at V and 6 bases at J, with 22 bases between the two ends. The CDR3 is made up of 15 amino acids. CDR1 is MNHEY and CDR2 is SVGAGI in the germline V gene. The CDR3 coding sequence is TGTGCCAGCCAAACACAGTACCAGGGAAGGCCTGAAGCTTTCTTT. As protein: CASQTQYQGRPEAFF.

The rearrangement uses TRBV19 and TRBJ1-5, with D perhaps matching TRBD1 (5 bases). V shed 3 bases and J shed 5 bases, with 8 bases lying between them. The germline gives CDR1 LNHDA, CDR2 SQIVND (reference sequence). The CDR3 is made up of 13 amino acids. The CDR3 loop reads CASSMQGYQPQHF. As DNA, the CDR3 is TGTGCCAGTAGTATGCAGGGCTATCAGCCCCAGCATTTT.

The CDR3 spells CAWSLRDWNQPQHF. CDR3 DNA: TGTGCCTGGAGTCTTCGAGATTGGAATCAGCCCCAGCATTTT. The rearrangement links TRBV30 to TRBJ1-5; D is unresolved. The CDR3 contains 14 residues. CDR1 and CDR2 from the germline V gene are GTSNPN and SVGIG (reference sequence). Trimming took off 2 bases at V and 4 bases at J, with 12 bases between the two ends.

This chain joins TRBV5-1 and TRBJ1-2, with 7 bases identical to TRBD1. J was trimmed by 8 bases and V by 1 base; bases with no gene match: 8. This CDR3 has 14 residues. Germline V gives CDR1 SGHRS, CDR2 YFSETQ. Here the CDR3 reads CASSLTPGGEGYTF. The CDR3 nucleotides are TGCGCCAGCAGCTTGACCCCAGGGGGTGAGGGCTACACCTTC.

This sequence joins TRBV7-6 and TRBJ1-4, with D possibly TRBD1 on 6 matching bases. With 0 bases removed from V and 5 bases from J, the gap between germline ends came to 10 bases. The CDR3 runs to 15 residues. CDR1 and CDR2 from the germline V gene are SGHVS and FNYEAQ. The CDR3 DNA sequence: TGTGCCAGCAGCTTAGCGCAGGGGCAGAATGAAAAACTGTTTTTT. Protein sequence: CASSLAQGQNEKLFF.

This chain joins TRBV18 and TRBJ1-3; D is ambiguous. CDR1 and CDR2 from the germline V gene are KGHSH and LQKENI. The CDR3 loop spans 15 amino acids. V lost 0 bases, J lost 4 bases, and 10 bases lay in between. The DNA for the CDR3 is TGTGCCAGCTCACCACCCTCGTCCTTGGGAAACACCATATATTTT. Its translation is CASSPPSSLGNTIYF.

The chain links TRBV30 to TRBJ1-4; TRBD1 agrees at 7 bases. V trimming: 1 base; J trimming: 10 bases; junction bases outside the gene matches: 6. CDR1 GTSNPN and CDR2 SVGIG come from the germline V gene (reference sequence). The CDR3 has 13 residues. The chain's CDR3 is CAWSEGTVVKLFF. The DNA of the CDR3 is TGTGCCTGGAGTGAAGGGACAGTAGTAAAACTGTTTTTT. Using reference TRBV30 and TRBJ1-4 for the parts outside the CDR3, the full variable domain is SQTIHQWPATLVQPVGSPLSLECTVEGTSNPNLYWYRQAAGRGLQLLFYSVGIGQISSEVPQNLSASRPQDRQFILSSKKLLLSDSGFYLCAWSEGTVVKLFFGSGTQLSVL.

The DNA for the CDR3 is TGTGCCAGCTCATCCGACAGGAGTAAAATCAGATGGAAGCATTTT. Translation gives CASSSDRSKIRWKHF. The V call is TRBV18, the J call TRBJ1-5, with D maybe TRBD1 (6 bases). With 5 bases removed from V and 14 bases from J, the gap between germline ends came to 25 bases. CDR3 length equals 15 residues. The V gene's germline CDR1 is KGHSH and CDR2 LQKENI.

The genes are TRBV12-3 or TRBV12-4 and TRBJ1-3; no clear D gene. Trimming took off 4 bases at V and 11 bases at J, with 9 bases between the two ends. The CDR3 is made up of 11 amino acids. CDR3 bases: TGTGCCAGCAGTTGGACTAATGCCATATATTTT. Protein: CASSWTNAIYF.